Reported below is one T cell receptor beta chain. The target antigen is unknown. This specimen comes from a study of cytomegalovirus exposure and HLA in healthy donors. A multiplex PCR was run with 60 Vbeta primers and 13 Jbeta primers. The data were produced by immunoSEQ multiplex PCR, yet TCRdb's version contains in-frame clones alone and is incomplete. This table has about 260,000 clones, approximately 85% appearing once. Study-wide results and caveats: CMV serostatus was the sole immune exposure information available.

Germline V CDR1 and CDR2: LNHDA, SQIVND (reference sequence). This CDR3 spans 15 amino acids. The V segment lost 4 bases and the J segment 7 bases; nucleotides outside the gene matches: 6. This clonotype originated in a woman aged 40-49 years in good health and CMV-seropositive. Source material: PBMCs. This rearrangement joins TRBV19 to TRBJ2-5; 13 bases fit TRBD2. The CDR3: CASSTQTSGRRTQYF. The DNA of the CDR3 is TGTGCCAGTAGTACCCAGACTAGCGGGAGGCGGACCCAGTACTTC.